This TCR beta chain is from a study of vaccination and CD4 T cells after COVID-19. On the study more broadly: Investigators drew the post-COVID samples a median around 96 days after diagnosis, with a range of 35 to 161. Post-vaccine specimens were obtained a median about 73 days after dose two (range 14 to 241). Cells were stimulated with overlapping spike peptide pools from SARS-CoV-2, HCoV-NL63, HCoV-OC43 and HCoV-229E.

This clonotype turned up a few times. Its antigen is unknown. Regarding treatment: approximately 9-day PBMC culture with coronavirus spike peptide pools or control peptides (ViraFEST assay). Culture conditions combined 2 million to 2.5 million PBMCs per well with around 9.2 IU/ml IL-2 and around 10 ug/ml peptide pools. Cultured CD4+ T-cell DNA underwent Oncomine TCR Beta short-read sequencing. TCRdb analysed the PCR reads with MiXCR anew, one entry per CDR3 protein. The profile shows about 13,000 distinct CDR3 sequences, roughly 45% of them singletons. The CDR3 length is 15 residues. V lost 5 bases, J lost 5 bases, and 5 bases stayed unmatched. Germline V gives CDR1 SGHVS, CDR2 FQNEAQ.

This receptor was identified in a human donor who had recovered from COVID-19. The specimen was CD4+ T cells from blood, cultured in vitro, collected after SARS-CoV-2 vaccination. The J gene is TRBJ2-3, the V gene TRBV7-8; 12 bases are shared with TRBD2. As DNA, the CDR3 is TGTGCCAGCAGCACTGGACTAGCGGGAAGAGATACGCAGTATTTT. Protein sequence: CASSTGLAGRDTQYF.